This paragraph covers one T cell receptor beta chain sequence. The CDR3 contains 13 residues. The V end was cut by 1 base, the J end by 7 bases, with 10 bases between. Germline-derived CDR1 and CDR2 are SQVTM and ANQGSEA. This entry is derived from a study of shared clonotypes between healthy human individuals. Each PCR replicate run on unsorted PBMC took in about 0.3 ug DNA, some 28,000 T cell genomes. The unsorted PBMC sample used ten immunoSEQ deep assay plates. The assay was immunoSEQ multiplex PCR, and TCRdb's table has in-frame clones only and misses some. The table has about 490,000 clones, more than 65% seen once; the top ten hold approximately 11%.

This sequence originates from a woman aged 40 to 50 in good health. Some clones in this sample may be carry-over from other donors' samples. The chain links TRBV29-1 to TRBJ1-4, with unresolved D. Specimen: PBMCs. The chain's CDR3 is CSVEGTASEKLFF. CDR3 DNA: TGCAGCGTTGAAGGGACGGCCTCTGAAAAACTGTTTTTT. The entire variable domain, with the rest obtained from reference TRBV29-1 and TRBJ1-4, is as follows: SAVISQKPSRDICQRGTSLTIQCQVDSQVTMMFWYRQQPGQSLTLIATANQGSEATYESGFVIDKFPISRPNLTFSTLTVSNMSPEDSSIYLCSVEGTASEKLFFGSGTQLSVL.